This T cell receptor beta chain came from a study of T-cell memory formation after mild COVID-19. The V and J ends lost 2 bases and 4 bases respectively, with 15 bases between them. The CDR3 has 16 residues. Germline V gene lookup returns CDR1 SGHDT and CDR2 YYEEEE. TCRdb re-called the 5' RACE reads through MiXCR, storing one row per CDR3 protein. The sample has approximately 560,000 distinct CDR3 sequences, roughly 17% seen once; the top ten hold 8.1%. Regarding the study as a whole: Memory sampled before infection contained some responding clones, suggesting cross-reactive memory joined.

As for this clonotype: Its antigen is undetermined.

What was sequenced was PBMCs or a T cell subset sorted from them (not recorded which). The clonotype comes from an adult woman who had mild COVID-19 (a few samples of this study predate the infection). Cell type and time point are not known. This sequence joins TRBV5-6 and TRBJ1-4; perhaps TRBD1 as D (6 bases). The CDR3 here is CASSFFGGQINEKLFF. As DNA, the CDR3 is TGTGCCAGCAGCTTTTTCGGAGGACAGATTAATGAAAAACTGTTTTTT.